This TCR beta chain was observed in a study of blood T cell repertoires in COVID-19. CDR1 and CDR2 from the germline V gene are MDHEN and SYDVKM. Trimming at V came to 3 bases and at J to 4 bases, leaving 3 bases not matched to a gene. The CDR3 is 14 residues long. Sequenced by immunoSEQ multiplex PCR; TCRdb stores in-frame clones only, minus some. The table has about 15,000 clones, 73% seen once; the top ten hold 9% to 10%. The source material was peripheral blood. The sequence came from a man in his 70s with acute or convalescent COVID-19. V usage is TRBV28 and J usage is TRBJ2-1; TRBD2 aligns across 7 bases. The CDR3 DNA is TGTGCCAGCAGTTTGCCTAGCGGTTACAATGAGCAGTTCTTC. This gives the protein CASSLPSGYNEQFF.